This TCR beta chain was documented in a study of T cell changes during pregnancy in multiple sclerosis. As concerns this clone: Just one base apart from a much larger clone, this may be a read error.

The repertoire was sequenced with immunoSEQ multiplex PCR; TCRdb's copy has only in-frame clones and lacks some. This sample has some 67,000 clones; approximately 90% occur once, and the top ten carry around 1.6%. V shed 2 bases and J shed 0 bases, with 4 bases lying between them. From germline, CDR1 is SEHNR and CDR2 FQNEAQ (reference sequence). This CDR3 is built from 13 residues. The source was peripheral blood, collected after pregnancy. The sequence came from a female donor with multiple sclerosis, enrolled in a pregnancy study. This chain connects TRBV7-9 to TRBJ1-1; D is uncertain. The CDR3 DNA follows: TGTGCCAGCAGCTTATCCGTGAACACTGAAGCTTTCTTT. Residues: CASSLSVNTEAFF.